Below are 27 T cell receptor beta chains sequenced from a single sample in a study of response to subunit inactivated influenza vaccine. TCRdb processed the RT-PCR reads anew with MiXCR; each CDR3 protein has one entry. The table includes 290,000 or so distinct CDR3 sequences, roughly 22% detected once. This material consisted of PBMCs from blood, taken 21 months after vaccination. All receptors come from a man between 50 and 69 years old who received an inactivated influenza vaccine.

The J gene is TRBJ1-4, the V gene TRBV2; 7 positions agree with TRBD1. The CDR3 has 11 amino acids. Germline CDR1 reads SNHLY; CDR2 reads FYNNEI. V lost 5 bases to trimming and J lost 14 bases; unmatched junction nucleotides: 5. CDR3 region: CASSFDRVLFF. CDR3 in DNA: TGTGCCAGCAGTTTCGACAGGGTGCTGTTTTTT.

This clonotype was seen a few times. The V call is TRBV18, the J call TRBJ2-3; tentatively, D is TRBD2 (6 bases). Trimming shortened V by 8 bases and J by 2 bases, and 11 bases separated the two germline ends. Germline V gene data show CDR1 as KGHSH and CDR2 as LQKENI. The CDR3 runs to 13 residues. The CDR3 region has the DNA TGTGCCAGCGCCGCGGGAATCACAGATACGCAGTATTTT. It translates to CASAAGITDTQYF.

This clonotype was found many times. J is TRBJ1-4 and V is TRBV27, with D unclear. The CDR3 sequence is 12 residues long. V dropped 6 bases and J dropped 4 bases, with 6 bases sitting between them. Germline V gene data show CDR1 as MNHEY and CDR2 as SMNVEV (reference sequence). CDR3 nucleotide sequence: TGTGCCAGCAGCCAACGTAATGAAAAACTGTTTTTT. This sequence encodes CASSQRNEKLFF.

The chain couples TRBV20-1 to TRBJ1-5; D possibly corresponds to TRBD1 (6 bases). In germline, CDR1 is DFQATT, CDR2 SNEGSKA (reference sequence). This CDR3 contains 15 residues. Between the trimmed V and J ends, which lost 5 bases and 0 bases, there was a span of 14 bases. DNA of the CDR3: TGCAGTGCTCACCTACAGGGTTATAGCAATCAGCCCCAGCATTTT. Its translation: CSAHLQGYSNQPQHF.

The chain recombines TRBV20-1 with TRBJ1-5; no definite D call. The V end lost 0 bases, the J end lost 2 bases, and 5 bases lay between the germline ends. Germline V CDR1 and CDR2: DFQATT, SNEGSKA (reference sequence). The length of the CDR3 is 13 residues. Here the CDR3 DNA reads TGCAGTGCTAGAGATTTTGGCAATCAGCCCCAGCATTTT. Translation: CSARDFGNQPQHF.

In this sample, this clonotype turned up many times. V and J are TRBV4-1 and TRBJ1-1; unclear D gene. This CDR3 has 14 residues. V dropped 1 base and J dropped 2 bases, with 8 bases sitting between them. Looked up from germline, CDR1 is MGHRA and CDR2 is YSYEKL. CDR3 nucleotides: TGCGCCAGCAGCCAAGGTTTGGGAAACACTGAAGCTTTCTTT. This encodes CASSQGLGNTEAFF.

This clonotype was seen more than once but under ten times. The chain recombines TRBV28 with TRBJ2-1, with 9 bases that match TRBD2. The CDR3 extends over 18 amino acids. Trimming cost V 2 bases and J 0 bases; bases outside gene matches: 8. Looked up from germline, CDR1 is MDHEN and CDR2 is SYDVKM. CDR3 sequence: CASSLIGAGGPSYNEQFF. The CDR3 nucleotides are TGTGCCAGCAGTTTAATCGGTGCGGGAGGGCCCTCCTACAATGAGCAGTTCTTC.

The chain links TRBV7-9 to TRBJ2-1, with TRBD1 identical over 10 bases. The CDR3 extends over 14 amino acids. The ends lost 3 bases at V and 7 bases at J; junction bases unmatched: 3. Germline-derived CDR1 and CDR2 are SEHNR and FQNEAQ (reference sequence). CDR3: CASSFSGQGNEQFF. CDR3 DNA: TGTGCCAGCAGCTTTTCGGGACAGGGGAATGAGCAGTTCTTC.

The chain links TRBV6-1 to TRBJ2-3, with D possibly being TRBD2 (7 bases). Germline CDR1 MNHNS, CDR2 SASEGT. This CDR3 has 15 residues. Deletions cut 9 bases from V and 5 bases from J, with 21 bases between. CDR3 in amino acids: CASGQIRGAKDTQYF. The DNA of the CDR3 is TGTGCCAGTGGACAGATACGGGGGGCCAAAGATACGCAGTATTTT.

The chain has TRBV6-5 and TRBJ2-1; TRBD1 is a possible D gene (5 bases). Trimming removed 2 bases from V and 5 bases from J, with 16 bases in between. Per germline, CDR1 MNHEY and CDR2 SVGAGI. The CDR3 sequence is 16 residues long. The CDR3 region is CASSYAMDIPNNEQFF. CDR3 DNA sequence: TGTGCCAGCAGTTACGCTATGGACATTCCCAACAATGAGCAGTTCTTC.

This clonotype was detected only a few times. This chain links TRBV4-1 with TRBJ2-7; no clear D. Germline V gene sequence: CDR1 MGHRA, CDR2 YSYEKL. The germline V and J ends were trimmed by 0 bases and 5 bases, with 8 bases remaining between them. The CDR3 consists of 13 residues. CDR3 coding DNA: TGCGCCAGCAGCCAAGACGAGGAGCACGAGCAGTACTTC. Its protein product is CASSQDEEHEQYF.

The V call is TRBV4-3, the J call TRBJ2-1, with 8 bases lining up with TRBD2. The CDR3 is made up of 14 amino acids. With 0 bases clipped from V and 6 bases from J, the junction kept 1 base outside the gene matches. The germline V gene has CDR1 LGHNA and CDR2 YSLEER. CDR3 coding DNA: TGCGCCAGCAGCCAAGATGCGGGGGGCAATGAGCAGTTCTTC. Translating it yields CASSQDAGGNEQFF.

This clonotype was seen more than once but under ten times. The rearrangement links TRBV4-3 to TRBJ2-2; TRBD1 might be the D (5 bases). The ends were cut back, 1 base at V and 4 bases at J, with 10 bases in the middle. Germline CDR1 LGHNA, CDR2 YSLEER. The CDR3 covers 15 residues. This CDR3 reads CASSQGQPPTGELFF. The CDR3 region has the DNA TGCGCCAGCAGCCAAGGACAGCCCCCCACCGGGGAGCTGTTTTTT.

This clonotype was found many times. The CDR3 sequence: CASRGQGRYNSPLHF. DNA for the CDR3: TGTGCCAGCAGAGGACAGGGCCGTTATAATTCACCCCTCCACTTT. The chain is built from TRBV25-1 and TRBJ1-6, with TRBD1 identical over 8 bases. The CDR3 has 15 residues. After removal of 6 bases from V and 4 bases from J, the junction contained 5 bases not matched to a gene. CDR1 and CDR2 from the germline V gene are MGHDK and SYGVNS.

This clonotype was detected ten times or more. The chain carries TRBV12-3 or TRBV12-4 and TRBJ1-3; possible D gene TRBD1, 6 bases. The V and J ends lost 5 bases and 4 bases respectively, with 12 bases between them. This CDR3 is 14 amino acids long. CDR3 sequence (DNA): TGTGCCAGCAGTCCACGGGGGCCAGGAAACACCATATATTTT. It specifies CASSPRGPGNTIYF.

J is TRBJ1-1 and V is TRBV5-1, with D perhaps TRBD1 (6 bases). Germline CDR1 and CDR2: SGHRS and YFSETQ. Trimming took 2 bases from V and 5 from J, leaving 10 bases between them. The CDR3 totals 13 residues. CDR3 sequence reads: CASSFRTATEAFF. The DNA for the CDR3 is TGCGCCAGCAGCTTCCGGACAGCAACTGAAGCTTTCTTT.

The V call is TRBV20-1, the J call TRBJ1-1; tentatively, D is TRBD1 (5 bases). CDR3 length: 13 amino acids. Germline loops: CDR1 DFQATT, CDR2 SNEGSKA (reference sequence). Trimming removed 3 bases from V and 6 bases from J, with 14 bases in between. CDR3 residues: CSASPPGVAEAFF. CDR3 bases: TGCAGTGCTAGCCCGCCGGGGGTTGCTGAAGCTTTCTTT.

The DNA for the CDR3 is TGCAGCGTTTCGGAGACAGATACGCAGTATTTT. Residues: CSVSETDTQYF. V usage is TRBV29-1 and J usage is TRBJ2-3, with D uncertain. The CDR3 has 11 amino acids. Trimming stripped 5 bases from V and 3 bases from J, with 6 bases between. CDR1 SQVTM and CDR2 ANQGSEA come from the germline V gene.

This sequence joins TRBV20-1 and TRBJ1-1; 8 nucleotides match TRBD1. With 6 bases clipped from V and 4 bases from J, the junction kept 10 bases outside the gene matches. Germline assignment: CDR1 DFQATT and CDR2 SNEGSKA (reference sequence). The length of the CDR3 is 14 residues. The CDR3 is CSATQGVSSTEAFF. CDR3 coding DNA: TGCAGTGCCACACAGGGGGTTTCGTCCACTGAAGCTTTCTTT.

The V gene is TRBV5-6, the J gene TRBJ1-2; D unresolved. CDR3 size: 13 residues. The V end lost 3 bases, the J end lost 4 bases, and 10 bases lay between the germline ends. Germline CDR1 and CDR2: SGHDT and YYEEEE. The CDR3 here is CASSSDGAYGYTF. The CDR3 coding sequence is TGTGCCAGCAGCTCCGACGGCGCCTATGGCTACACCTTC.

V usage is TRBV7-8 and J usage is TRBJ1-6; unclear D gene. Germline V gene sequence: CDR1 SGHVS, CDR2 FQNEAQ. Trimming took 0 bases from V and 7 from J, leaving 16 bases between them. The CDR3 runs to 17 residues. CDR3 sequence reads: CASSLAGSFGGNSPLHF. The CDR3 nucleotides read TGTGCCAGCAGCTTAGCGGGCAGCTTCGGTGGAAATTCACCCCTCCACTTT.

This clonotype was counted ten times or more. The chain links TRBV7-8 to TRBJ1-1; unclear D gene. V lost 1 base and J 3 bases, leaving 12 bases between the germline ends. The CDR3 covers 15 residues. Germline values: CDR1 SGHVS, CDR2 FQNEAQ. The CDR3 sequence: CASSLVGLLDTEAFF. CDR3 in DNA: TGTGCCAGCAGCTTAGTTGGTCTCTTGGACACTGAAGCTTTCTTT.

This clonotype was found many times. The V call is TRBV12-3 or TRBV12-4, the J call TRBJ1-5; D gene uncertain. There are 12 residues in the CDR3. V lost 2 bases and J lost 6, with 5 bases in between. CDR3 nucleotides: TGTGCCAGCAGTTTAACACCTCAGCCCCAGCATTTT. It yields the protein CASSLTPQPQHF.

This clonotype showed up just a few times. The chain joins TRBV12-3 or TRBV12-4 to TRBJ2-7; D gene ambiguous. The CDR3 sequence is 11 residues long. The V end lost 5 bases, the J end lost 6 bases, and 8 bases lay between the germline ends. The CDR3 bases are TGTGCCAGCAGTCCGGCAGGCGAGCAGTACTTC. Its protein is CASSPAGEQYF.

This clonotype was recorded many times. The V and J genes are TRBV5-7 and TRBJ1-5, with D hard to call. TRBV5-7 carries the ORF label, with uncertain function. V lost 7 bases to trimming and J lost 3 bases, with 5 bases between them. This CDR3 has 11 amino acids. CDR3 coding DNA: TGTGCCAGCCCCCCCAATCAGCCCCAGCATTTT. Residues: CASPPNQPQHF.

The table lists this clonotype with a count of one. V gene TRBV30 combines with J gene TRBJ2-4, with TRBD2 identical over 7 bases. CDR3 length equals 19 residues. Trimming took 5 bases from V and 0 from J; bases not matched to a gene: 19. The germline gives CDR1 GTSNPN, CDR2 SVGIG (reference sequence). CDR3 nucleotide sequence: TGTGCCTGGGCCTGGGGACTTGGGAGGGTAGGATTAGCCAAAAACATTCAGTACTTC. Its translation: CAWAWGLGRVGLAKNIQYF.

The rearrangement joins TRBV19 to TRBJ1-4; D gene uncertain. Germline values: CDR1 LNHDA, CDR2 SQIVND (reference sequence). This CDR3 has 13 amino acids. Deletions cut 3 bases from V and 8 bases from J, with 10 bases between. CDR3: CASSIIGEEKLFF. CDR3 sequence (DNA): TGTGCCAGTAGTATTATCGGGGAAGAAAAACTGTTTTTT. Full variable domain (missing parts from reference TRBV19 and TRBJ1-4): DGGITQSPKYLFRKEGQNVTLSCEQNLNHDAMYWYRQDPGQGLRLIYYSQIVNDFQKGDIAEGYSVSREKKESFPLTVTSAQKNPTAFYLCASSIIGEEKLFFGSGTQLSVL.